This entry lists 27 T cell receptor beta chains sequenced from one sample in a study of technical replicates of blood from a few donors. Profiled with immunoSEQ multiplex PCR; TCRdb holds only in-frame clones, not every one. The sample records 100,000 or so clones, 90% to 97% being singletons. The sample taken for sequencing was T cells isolated from PBMCs. These receptors came from a human donor in good health.

This rearrangement joins TRBV28 to TRBJ1-1; 7 nucleotides line up with TRBD1. In germline, CDR1 is MDHEN, CDR2 SYDVKM. Unmatched junction bases numbered 1, after V lost 2 bases and J lost 1 base. The CDR3 extends over 14 amino acids. DNA for the CDR3: TGTGCCAGCAGTTTACCAGGGGGGAACACTGAAGCTTTCTTT. This gives the protein CASSLPGGNTEAFF.

V usage is TRBV6-1 and J usage is TRBJ2-7, with 12 bases fitting TRBD2. Germline CDR1 and CDR2: MNHNS and SASEGT. Trimming took 3 bases from V and 3 from J; bases not matched to a gene: 6. The CDR3 loop spans 16 amino acids. Here the CDR3 reads CASSDLGLAGLYEQYF. As DNA, the CDR3 is TGTGCCAGCAGTGATCTTGGACTAGCGGGACTCTACGAGCAGTACTTC.

V is TRBV19 and J is TRBJ2-5, with a possible D match to TRBD2 (6 bases). Trimming pared 1 base from V and 5 bases from J, leaving 14 bases between. Germline assignment: CDR1 LNHDA and CDR2 SQIVND (reference sequence). CDR3 length equals 15 residues. CDR3 sequence: CASSIVGGLRETQYF. CDR3 DNA: TGTGCCAGTAGTATAGTTGGAGGGCTCCGGGAGACCCAGTACTTC.

The chain links TRBV19 to TRBJ1-1, with D tentatively TRBD1 (6 bases). CDR1 and CDR2 (germline): LNHDA, SQIVND (reference sequence). Trimming stripped 5 bases from V and 4 bases from J, with 14 bases between. CDR3 size: 14 residues. The CDR3, as DNA: TGTGCCAGTAGTCTATCAGGGGAATCCACTGAAGCTTTCTTT. It is translated as CASSLSGESTEAFF. Together with reference TRBV19 and TRBJ1-1, the CDR3 gives the full variable domain: DGGITQSPKYLFRKEGQNVTLSCEQNLNHDAMYWYRQDPGQGLRLIYYSQIVNDFQKGDIAEGYSVSREKKESFPLTVTSAQKNPTAFYLCASSLSGESTEAFFGQGTRLTVV.

The CDR3 DNA reads as TGTGCCAGCAGTGATACAGGGGGCCCAGATACGCAGTATTTT. The encoded protein is CASSDTGGPDTQYF. The genes are TRBV25-1 and TRBJ2-3; TRBD1 aligns across 9 bases. Germline trimming cut 3 bases from V and 4 bases from J; bases unmatched to any gene: 2. This CDR3 contains 14 residues. Looked up from germline, CDR1 is MGHDK and CDR2 is SYGVNS.

The chain recombines TRBV9 with TRBJ2-1; possible D gene TRBD2, 6 bases. Trimming left V 0 bases short and J 2 bases short, with 9 bases between. The CDR3 runs 15 residues. The germline CDR1 and CDR2 sequences are SGDLS and YYNGEE. The CDR3 loop is CASSVDASAYNEQFF. The CDR3 bases are TGTGCCAGCAGCGTAGACGCTAGCGCCTACAATGAGCAGTTCTTC.

The CDR3 nucleotides are TGTGCCTGGACCTGGGAGATCGACTATGGCTACACCTTC. Translating gives CAWTWEIDYGYTF. This chain uses TRBV30 with TRBJ1-2; D is undetermined. The V end was cut by 4 bases, the J end by 3 bases, with 12 bases between. Per the germline V gene, CDR1 is GTSNPN and CDR2 is SVGIG (reference sequence). This CDR3 spans 13 amino acids.

The J gene is TRBJ2-3, the V gene TRBV28; D gene ambiguous. Germline values: CDR1 MDHEN, CDR2 SYDVKM. CDR3 length equals 15 residues. Trimming removed 5 bases from V and 0 bases from J, with 12 bases in between. Here the CDR3 reads CASSPSPRSTDTQYF. The CDR3 DNA follows: TGTGCCAGCAGTCCCTCTCCGCGGAGCACAGATACGCAGTATTTT.

The chain employs TRBV28 and TRBJ2-7; 9 bases match TRBD2. The CDR3 length is 18 residues. Per the germline V gene, CDR1 is MDHEN and CDR2 is SYDVKM. The V gene end was trimmed by 6 bases and the J gene end by 2 bases; junction bases not matched to a gene: 17. The CDR3 protein is CASSHENIKWTSAYEQYF. In DNA form, the CDR3 reads TGTGCCAGCAGCCACGAAAACATAAAATGGACTAGCGCCTACGAGCAGTACTTC. The whole variable domain, filled in from reference TRBV28 and TRBJ2-7, reads DVKVTQSSRYLVKRTGEKVFLECVQDMDHENMFWYRQDPGLGLRLIYFSYDVKMKEKGDIPEGYSVSREKKERFSLILESASTNQTSMYLCASSHENIKWTSAYEQYFGPGTRLTVT.

The chain combines TRBV14 with TRBJ2-7, with 8 bases aligning to TRBD1. The CDR3 runs to 14 residues. Germline V lookup: CDR1 SGHDN, CDR2 FVKESK. V was pared by 4 bases and J by 3 bases, with 5 bases of the junction left unmatched. The CDR3 region has the DNA TGTGCCAGCAGCCGTGGGACAGGCCACTACGAGCAGTACTTC. The encoded protein is CASSRGTGHYEQYF.

The chain has TRBV4-3 and TRBJ1-4; D not certain. V gave up 0 bases and J gave up 7 bases, with 21 bases separating them. The CDR3 runs 18 residues. CDR1 and CDR2 (germline): LGHNA, YSLEER. As DNA, the CDR3 is TGCGCCAGCAGCCAAGAAGAGGGCGGGCCAGCTGGATGTGAAAAACTGTTTTTT. The encoded protein is CASSQEEGGPAGCEKLFF.

Worth noting for this clone: Other DNA sequences in this specimen translate into the identical CDR3. The chain employs TRBV4-2 and TRBJ2-3, with 10 nucleotides matching TRBD1. Trimming cost V 1 base and J 1 base; bases outside gene matches: 2. Looked up from germline, CDR1 is LGHNA and CDR2 is YNFKEQ. The CDR3 covers 16 residues. CDR3 in amino acids: CASSQGTGGGTDTQYF. DNA of the CDR3: TGTGCCAGCAGCCAAGGGACAGGGGGAGGCACAGATACGCAGTATTTT.

The chain recombines TRBV30 with TRBJ2-1; TRBD2 agrees at 7 bases. The CDR3 is made up of 14 amino acids. Losses at the gene ends were 0 bases for V and 4 bases for J; bases not matched to a gene: 3. Germline V gene data show CDR1 as GTSNPN and CDR2 as SVGIG (reference sequence). This CDR3 is CAWSVRLAYNEQFF. The CDR3 DNA reads as TGTGCCTGGAGTGTCCGACTAGCATACAATGAGCAGTTCTTC.

The chain is built from TRBV7-9 and TRBJ2-5; 8 bases fit TRBD1. This CDR3 contains 16 residues. Trimming at V came to 6 bases and at J to 2 bases, leaving 11 bases not matched to a gene. CDR1 and CDR2 from the germline V gene are SEHNR and FQNEAQ (reference sequence). CDR3: CASSSPPQGVQETQYF. The CDR3 DNA reads as TGTGCCAGCAGTTCTCCCCCACAGGGGGTTCAAGAGACCCAGTACTTC.

This clone has only one observation. This chain uses TRBV2 with TRBJ2-5, with D hard to call. This CDR3 comprises 14 residues. V shed 4 bases and J shed 4 bases, with 13 bases lying between them. Per germline, CDR1 SNHLY and CDR2 FYNNEI. The DNA for the CDR3 is TGTGCCAGCAGTGTAGATGATATAGCAGAGACCCAGTACTTC. Residues: CASSVDDIAETQYF.

The chain combines TRBV19 with TRBJ2-1; TRBD2 aligns across 7 bases. This CDR3 is built from 14 residues. V shed 4 bases, J shed 9 bases, and the junction held 9 bases outside the gene matches. Germline CDR1 reads LNHDA; CDR2 reads SQIVND (reference sequence). CDR3: CASSRGGGPGEQFF. CDR3 in DNA: TGTGCCAGTAGTAGGGGGGGAGGGCCTGGTGAGCAGTTCTTC.

The V gene is TRBV7-2, the J gene TRBJ2-7, with D unclear. V was clipped by 5 bases and J by 5 bases, with 10 bases between them. Germline CDR1 SGHTA, CDR2 FQGNSA. This CDR3 comprises 12 residues. CDR3 sequence (DNA): TGTGCCAGCAGCCCCGGTGTGGACGAGCAGTACTTC. It codes for CASSPGVDEQYF.

V gene TRBV7-8 combines with J gene TRBJ2-2; TRBD2 might be the D (6 bases). CDR3 length equals 17 residues. Germline CDR1 SGHVS, CDR2 FQNEAQ. Deletions cut 1 base from V and 2 bases from J, with 14 bases between. The CDR3 coding sequence is TGTGCCAGCAGCTTAGGGCTGGGGACTCTTAACACCGGGGAGCTGTTTTTT. Encoded protein: CASSLGLGTLNTGELFF.

This sequence joins TRBV30 and TRBJ2-1; D call uncertain. The CDR3 is 14 amino acids. Germline CDR1 is GTSNPN and CDR2 is SVGIG (reference sequence). Trimming cost V 0 bases and J 7 bases, with 13 bases left between them. The CDR3 loop is CAWSVGIAGNEQFF. CDR3 bases: TGTGCCTGGAGTGTAGGAATAGCCGGGAATGAGCAGTTCTTC.

The CDR3: CASSFEGDSYGYTF. For the CDR3, the DNA is TGTGCCAGCAGCTTCGAGGGGGACAGTTATGGCTACACCTTC. The chain links TRBV11-3 to TRBJ1-2, with 7 bases identical to TRBD1. Germline V gives CDR1 SGHNT, CDR2 YENEEA. The ends lost 3 bases at V and 5 bases at J; junction bases unmatched: 6. This CDR3 is 14 amino acids long. Full variable domain (outside the CDR3, taken from reference TRBV11-3 and TRBJ1-2): EAGVVQSPRYKIIEKKQPVAFWCNPISGHNTLYWYLQNLGQGPELLIRYENEEAVDDSQLPKDRFSAERLKGVDSTLKIQPAELGDSAVYLCASSFEGDSYGYTFGSGTRLTVV.

This chain uses TRBV7-2 with TRBJ1-1; no firm D call. Germline V gene lookup returns CDR1 SGHTA and CDR2 FQGNSA. Trimming removed 3 bases from V and 0 bases from J, with 5 bases in between. The CDR3 spans 13 residues. The CDR3 loop reads CASSFSVNTEAFF. The CDR3, as DNA: TGTGCCAGCAGCTTTTCGGTGAACACTGAAGCTTTCTTT.

This CDR3 is CASRLGLAGAETQYF. The DNA of the CDR3 is TGTGCCAGCAGGTTGGGACTAGCGGGAGCAGAGACCCAGTACTTC. The chain recombines TRBV7-3 with TRBJ2-5; 14 bases align to TRBD2. CDR1 and CDR2 from the germline V gene are SGHTA and FQGTGA. The CDR3 totals 15 residues. Trimming cost V 6 bases and J 4 bases; bases outside gene matches: 4.

V usage is TRBV11-2 and J usage is TRBJ2-7; 9 bases are shared with TRBD1. CDR3 length equals 16 residues. Looked up from germline, CDR1 is SGHAT and CDR2 is FQNNGV. Germline trimming cut 1 base from V and 2 bases from J; bases unmatched to any gene: 6. The CDR3 DNA reads as TGTGCCAGCAGCTTAGTTGGACAGGGGAACACCTACGAGCAGTACTTC. It is translated as CASSLVGQGNTYEQYF.

CDR3 sequence: CASSLEEGAKGYTF. The CDR3 DNA sequence: TGCGCCAGCAGCTTGGAAGAAGGGGCTAAAGGCTACACCTTC. The chain carries TRBV5-1 and TRBJ1-2, with D perhaps matching TRBD1 (5 bases). Trimming took 0 bases from V and 8 from J, leaving 14 bases between them. Germline CDR1 reads SGHRS; CDR2 reads YFSETQ. The CDR3 is 14 amino acids.

This clone was recorded once. The CDR3 spells CASTFSGITPQHF. CDR3 DNA sequence: TGTGCCAGCACCTTCTCGGGGATCACGCCCCAGCATTTT. The chain couples TRBV5-6 to TRBJ1-5; D remains unclear. This CDR3 spans 13 amino acids. Germline V CDR1 and CDR2: SGHDT, YYEEEE. V lost 6 bases and J 9 bases, leaving 16 bases between the germline ends. Together with reference TRBV5-6 and TRBJ1-5, the CDR3 gives the full variable domain: DAGVTQSPTHLIKTRGQQVTLRCSPKSGHDTVSWYQQALGQGPQFIFQYYEEEERQRGNFPDRFSGHQFPNYSSELNVNALLLGDSALYLCASTFSGITPQHFGDGTRLSIL.

The chain carries TRBV2 and TRBJ1-5; D is possibly TRBD1 (5 bases). The CDR3 spans 14 residues. Trimming removed 4 bases at V and 2 bases at J, with 9 bases between. Germline V gene data show CDR1 as SNHLY and CDR2 as FYNNEI. The CDR3 DNA reads as TGTGCCAGCAGTGTAGGGGTTGGCAATCAGCCCCAGCATTTT. Residues: CASSVGVGNQPQHF. The full variable domain, completed using reference TRBV2 and TRBJ1-5, is EPEVTQTPSHQVTQMGQEVILRCVPISNHLYFYWYRQILGQKVEFLVSFYNNEISEKSEIFDDQFSVERPDGSNFTLKIRSTKLEDSAMYFCASSVGVGNQPQHFGDGTRLSIL.

The rearrangement joins TRBV7-9 to TRBJ2-1; possibly TRBD2 for D (6 bases). Germline-derived CDR1 and CDR2 are SEHNR and FQNEAQ (reference sequence). CDR3 length equals 14 residues. V lost 4 bases and J 8 bases, leaving 15 bases between the germline ends. The CDR3 coding sequence is TGTGCCAGCAGCTCACTAGCCCTTGGGGATGAGCAGTTCTTC. This gives the protein CASSSLALGDEQFF.